This entry concerns a single TCR beta chain. Its antigen remains unidentified. Only in-frame clones appear in the TCRdb table, and some are missing; sequencing was by immunoSEQ multiplex PCR. Of about 120,000 clones in the sample, 65% to 90% were seen once. V lost 2 bases, J lost 2 bases, and 13 bases lay in between. The CDR3 has 15 residues. Per germline, CDR1 SGHTS and CDR2 YDEGEE. The sample comes from a study of T cell responses to AZD1222 COVID-19 vaccine. For the study at large: Some second doses came at about 4 weeks and others at about 12 weeks; these were pooled.

Study-level results: Clonal diversity was possibly underestimated; the donors were predominantly white British and more often female. Repertoire sampling occurred only after the peak T cell response.

Specimen: peripheral blood, collected on day 0 of AZD1222 vaccination. The TCR originated in an adult in good health. The V gene is TRBV5-8, the J gene TRBJ1-1; D is unclear. The CDR3 is CASSFLTGKNTEAFF. The CDR3 DNA reads as TGTGCCAGCAGCTTCCTTACCGGGAAAAACACTGAAGCTTTCTTT.